This T cell receptor beta chain originates from a study of blood T cell repertoires in COVID-19. Study context: Samples taken during acute and convalescent COVID-19 were collected in the United States, Italy and Spain. PBMCs, B-cell-depleted T cells, or T cells were the source of the cDNA or gDNA that made up the material.

Assay used: immunoSEQ multiplex PCR; TCRdb lists only in-frame clones, some missing. The sample lists roughly 160,000 clones; around 87% were seen once. Per germline, CDR1 MRHNA and CDR2 SNTAGT. V lost 8 bases and J lost 4; bases outside the gene matches: 17. This CDR3 comprises 17 residues. This sequence joins TRBV6-4 and TRBJ1-2; 9 bases are a match to TRBD1. The sample consisted of peripheral blood. The source is a man in his late teens or twenties with acute or convalescent COVID-19. This CDR3 is CASSLTGTGKNGYGYTF. CDR3 sequence (DNA): TGTGCCAGCTCGCTAACCGGGACAGGGAAGAACGGCTATGGCTACACCTTC.